This record covers a single TCR beta chain. Its antigen is unidentified. Generated by immunoSEQ multiplex PCR, the TCRdb table keeps only in-frame clones and is missing some. The repertoire holds 65,000 to 85,000 clones, about 80% seen once, with about 14% in the top ten. The data belong to a study of T cell responses to AZD1222 COVID-19 vaccine. Study outcomes and limitations: Repertoires were collected only later (after the peak T cell response had occurred). Mapped onto spike, vaccine-associated CD4 TCRs spanned it and were dominant at 160-218 and 743-854. Mostly white British, mostly female donors; authors suggested clonal diversity may be underestimated. Among those given AZD1222, only six or seven were seropositive at baseline.

There are 14 residues in the CDR3. With 4 bases clipped from V and 3 bases from J, the junction kept 4 bases outside the gene matches. CDR1 and CDR2 from the germline V gene are SGHDT and YYEEEE. This receptor was taken from an adult who received the AZD1222 COVID-19 vaccine. Specimen: peripheral blood, collected 28 days after the second AZD1222 dose. The chain employs TRBV5-6 and TRBJ1-5; 7 positions agree with TRBD1. The CDR3, as DNA: TGTGCCAGCAGCACGACAGGGTACAATCAGCCCCAGCATTTT. The encoded protein is CASSTTGYNQPQHF. Filled out from reference TRBV5-6 and TRBJ1-5, the complete variable domain reads DAGVTQSPTHLIKTRGQQVTLRCSPKSGHDTVSWYQQALGQGPQFIFQYYEEEERQRGNFPDRFSGHQFPNYSSELNVNALLLGDSALYLCASSTTGYNQPQHFGDGTRLSIL.